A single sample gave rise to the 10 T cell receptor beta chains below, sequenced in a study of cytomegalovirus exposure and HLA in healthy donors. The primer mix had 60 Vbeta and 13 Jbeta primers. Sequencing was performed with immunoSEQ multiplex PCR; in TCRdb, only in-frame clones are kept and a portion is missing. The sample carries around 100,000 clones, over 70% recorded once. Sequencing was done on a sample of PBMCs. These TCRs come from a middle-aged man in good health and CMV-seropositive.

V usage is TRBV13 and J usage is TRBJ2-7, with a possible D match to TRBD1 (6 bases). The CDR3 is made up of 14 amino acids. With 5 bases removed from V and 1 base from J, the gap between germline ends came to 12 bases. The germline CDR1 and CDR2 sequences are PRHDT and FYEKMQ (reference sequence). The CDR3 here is CASSPGTRSYEQYF. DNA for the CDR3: TGTGCCAGCAGCCCCGGGACAAGGTCCTACGAGCAGTACTTC. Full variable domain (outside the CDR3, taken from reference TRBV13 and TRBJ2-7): AAGVIQSPRHLIKEKRETATLKCYPIPRHDTVYWYQQGPGQDPQFLISFYEKMQSDKGSIPDRFSAQQFSDYHSELNMSSLELGDSALYFCASSPGTRSYEQYFGPGTRLTVT.

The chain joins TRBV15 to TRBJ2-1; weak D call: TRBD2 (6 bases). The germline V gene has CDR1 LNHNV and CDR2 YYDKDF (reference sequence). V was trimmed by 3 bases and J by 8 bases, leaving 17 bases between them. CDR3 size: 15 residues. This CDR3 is CATSSRWEAGHEQFF. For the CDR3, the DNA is TGTGCCACCAGCAGCCGGTGGGAGGCCGGCCATGAGCAGTTCTTC.

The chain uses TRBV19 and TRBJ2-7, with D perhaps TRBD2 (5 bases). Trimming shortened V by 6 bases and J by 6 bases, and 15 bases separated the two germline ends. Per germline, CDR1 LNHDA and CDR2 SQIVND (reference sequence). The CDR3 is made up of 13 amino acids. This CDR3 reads CASRDSKLGEQYF. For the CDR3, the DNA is TGTGCCAGTAGGGACTCCAAACTGGGCGAGCAGTACTTC. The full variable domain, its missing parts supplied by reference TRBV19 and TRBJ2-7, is DGGITQSPKYLFRKEGQNVTLSCEQNLNHDAMYWYRQDPGQGLRLIYYSQIVNDFQKGDIAEGYSVSREKKESFPLTVTSAQKNPTAFYLCASRDSKLGEQYFGPGTRLTVT.

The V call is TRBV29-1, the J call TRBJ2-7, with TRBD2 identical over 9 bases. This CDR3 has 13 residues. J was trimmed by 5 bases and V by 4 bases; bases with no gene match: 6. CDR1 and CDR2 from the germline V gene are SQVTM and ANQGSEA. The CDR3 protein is CSVAAGGEDEQYF. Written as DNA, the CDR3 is TGCAGCGTTGCAGCGGGAGGCGAGGACGAGCAGTACTTC.

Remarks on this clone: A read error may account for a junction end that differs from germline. CDR3 protein: CASSEVSGGYTF. In DNA form, the CDR3 reads TGTGCCAGTAGTGAGGTTTCAGGTGGCTACACCTTC. The rearrangement uses TRBV2 and TRBJ1-2; D gene unclear. The CDR3 has 12 amino acids. Germline CDR1 reads SNHLY; CDR2 reads FYNNEI.

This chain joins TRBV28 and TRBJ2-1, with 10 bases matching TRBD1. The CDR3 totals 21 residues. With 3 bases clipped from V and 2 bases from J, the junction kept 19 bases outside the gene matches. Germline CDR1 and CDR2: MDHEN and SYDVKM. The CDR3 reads CASSFPLTGGSFLTAYNEQFF. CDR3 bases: TGTGCCAGCAGTTTTCCCCTGACAGGGGGCAGTTTCCTAACTGCCTACAATGAGCAGTTCTTC.

The CDR3 sequence: CASNTWGSSAGELFF. DNA for the CDR3: TGTGCCAGCAACACTTGGGGATCTAGCGCCGGGGAGCTGTTTTTT. This sequence joins TRBV6-5 and TRBJ2-2; possible D gene TRBD2, 6 bases. The CDR3 has 15 residues. The germline V gene encodes CDR1 MNHEY and CDR2 SVGAGI. V was cut by 7 bases and J by 6 bases, with 18 bases left in between.

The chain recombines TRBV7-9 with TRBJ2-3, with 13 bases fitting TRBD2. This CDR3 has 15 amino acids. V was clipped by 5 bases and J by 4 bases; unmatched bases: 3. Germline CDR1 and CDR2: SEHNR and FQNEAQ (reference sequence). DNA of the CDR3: TGTGCCAGCAGCCGGACTAGCGGGAGCTCAGATACGCAGTATTTT. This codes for CASSRTSGSSDTQYF.

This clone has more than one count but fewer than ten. CDR3 loop: CASSLDAGLSSYEQYF. The CDR3 region has the DNA TGCGCCAGCAGCCTGGACGCGGGGTTGAGCTCCTACGAGCAGTACTTC. The chain uses TRBV5-1 and TRBJ2-7; D possibly corresponds to TRBD2 (6 bases). Germline V gene data show CDR1 as SGHRS and CDR2 as YFSETQ. Trimming left V 4 bases short and J 0 bases short, with 17 bases between. This CDR3 has 16 residues. Full variable domain (rest looked up from reference TRBV5-1 and TRBJ2-7): KAGVTQTPRYLIKTRGQQVTLSCSPISGHRSVSWYQQTPGQGLQFLFEYFSETQRNKGNFPGRFSGRQFSNSRSEMNVSTLELGDSALYLCASSLDAGLSSYEQYFGPGTRLTVT.

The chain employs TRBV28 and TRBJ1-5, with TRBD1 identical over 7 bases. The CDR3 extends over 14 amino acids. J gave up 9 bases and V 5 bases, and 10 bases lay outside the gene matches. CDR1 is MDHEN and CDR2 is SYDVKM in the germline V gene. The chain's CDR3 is CASSGTVLTGPQHF. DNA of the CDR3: TGTGCCAGCAGTGGGACAGTCCTGACCGGGCCCCAGCATTTT.